This TCR beta chain was identified during a study of shared clonotypes between healthy human individuals. Findings and limits, study-wide: The study drew on few donors, limiting represented genetic and exposure-history diversity. Generally, estimated richness proved larger in naive subsets than it did in memory subsets. Blood was the only sampled material, and tissue repertoires likely differ.

About this clone itself: Antigen unknown. The same CDR3 is also encoded by other DNA sequences in this sample.

Sequencing used immunoSEQ multiplex PCR; TCRdb keeps in-frame clones, though not all of them. In the table there are some 2 million clones, about 95% of which are singletons. This CDR3 spans 12 amino acids. Trimming removed 1 base from V and 6 bases from J, with 7 bases in between. Germline V gives CDR1 SEHNR, CDR2 FQNEAQ (reference sequence). Naive CD8 cells lacked CD45RO, underwent positive selection for CCR7 and left out terminally differentiated effector memory CD45RA+ cells. The specimen was naive CD8+ T cells sorted from blood. The origin of this receptor is a man aged 18 to 29 in good health. The chain joins TRBV7-9 to TRBJ2-7; D uncertain. CDR3 coding DNA: TGTGCCAGCAGCTTAGATCGAGTCGAGCAGTACTTC. Its protein is CASSLDRVEQYF.